Listed below are T cell receptor beta chains from one sample, sequenced in a study of cytomegalovirus exposure and HLA in healthy donors. Sequencing used immunoSEQ multiplex PCR; TCRdb keeps in-frame clones, though not all of them. The sample includes approximately 150,000 clones, around four fifths seen only once; the top ten take approximately 1.4%. The sequencing sample was made of PBMCs. The origin of the receptors is a man aged 25 to 45 in good health and CMV-seronegative. The CDR3 runs from the conserved cysteine through the conserved F or W. The D gene is left open where the match is weak. Size is omitted from some rows. Given values are once, few, many or a class for expanded clones.

size: .; V: TRBV28; J: TRBJ1-1; D: TRBD1; CDR3: CAIRTGGKIRSGEAFF; DNA: TGTGCCATCCGAACAGGGGGCAAGATACGGAGCGGTGAAGCTTTCTTT
size: once; V: TRBV29-1; J: TRBJ1-1; D: .; CDR3: CSVEDLQMNTEAFF; DNA: TGCAGCGTTGAAGATCTCCAGATGAACACTGAAGCTTTCTTT
size: .; V: TRBV4-1; J: TRBJ2-1; D: .; CDR3: CASSPLGGPSYNEQFF; DNA: TGCGCCAGCAGCCCCCTCGGGGGGCCCTCCTACAATGAGCAGTTCTTC
size: .; V: TRBV11-2; J: TRBJ2-5; D: .; CDR3: CASSLDRETQYF; DNA: TGTGCCAGCAGCTTAGATCGGGAGACCCAGTACTTC
size: once; V: TRBV11-2; J: TRBJ2-2; D: .; CDR3: CASSLGTLSTGELFF; DNA: TGTGCCAGCAGCTTGGGGACTTTAAGCACCGGGGAGCTGTTTTTT
size: .; V: TRBV7-2; J: TRBJ2-5; D: TRBD2; CDR3: CASSFRGTSGGQETQYF; DNA: TGTGCCAGCAGCTTCCGAGGGACTAGCGGGGGCCAAGAGACCCAGTACTTC
size: .; V: TRBV27; J: TRBJ1-5; D: TRBD1; CDR3: CASRGTGFSNQPQHF; DNA: TGTGCCAGCAGGGGGACAGGGTTTAGCAATCAGCCCCAGCATTTT
size: .; V: TRBV14; J: TRBJ2-7; D: .; CDR3: CASSRTSTGPPYEQYF; DNA: TGTGCCAGCAGCCGAACGAGTACAGGGCCCCCCTACGAGCAGTACTTC
size: once; V: TRBV7-2; J: TRBJ2-4; D: TRBD1; CDR3: CASSLVGTGGAGIQYF; DNA: TGTGCCAGCAGCTTAGTGGGGACAGGGGGCGCGGGCATTCAGTACTTC
size: .; V: TRBV16; J: TRBJ2-7; D: .; CDR3: CASSQSPSSYEQYF; DNA: TGTGCCAGCAGCCAATCCCCCAGCTCCTACGAGCAGTACTTC
size: .; V: TRBV19; J: TRBJ1-5; D: TRBD1; CDR3: CASSIGRGQVNQPQHF; DNA: TGTGCCAGTAGTATAGGGAGGGGGCAGGTTAATCAGCCCCAGCATTTT
size: .; V: TRBV9; J: TRBJ2-5; D: .; CDR3: CASSVGAGYRLETQYF; DNA: TGTGCCAGCAGCGTTGGCGCAGGTTATCGATTGGAGACCCAGTACTTC
size: .; V: TRBV30; J: TRBJ1-1; D: TRBD1; CDR3: CAWSVRAGGDTEAFF; DNA: TGTGCCTGGAGTGTAAGGGCAGGGGGCGACACTGAAGCTTTCTTT
size: few; V: TRBV10-3; J: TRBJ1-3; D: TRBD1; CDR3: CAISEGQASGNTIYF; DNA: TGTGCCATCAGTGAGGGACAGGCCTCTGGAAACACCATATATTTT
size: once; V: TRBV6-5; J: TRBJ1-2; D: .; CDR3: CASRSNRVGYTF; DNA: TGTGCCAGCAGGTCAAACAGGGTTGGCTACACCTTC
size: .; V: TRBV5-4; J: TRBJ2-1; D: .; CDR3: CASGSGNEQFF; DNA: TGTGCCAGCGGGAGCGGGAATGAGCAGTTCTTC
size: .; V: TRBV7-3; J: TRBJ2-3; D: TRBD2; CDR3: CASSPAGGRRGTDTQYF; DNA: TGTGCCAGCAGCCCCGCTGGCGGGAGAAGGGGCACAGATACGCAGTATTTT
size: once; V: TRBV11-2; J: TRBJ2-1; D: .; CDR3: CASSLGSGAYNEQFF; DNA: TGTGCCAGCAGCTTAGGGTCAGGGGCGTACAATGAGCAGTTCTTC
size: .; V: TRBV28; J: TRBJ1-1; D: TRBD1; CDR3: CASSSQTGGTEAFF; DNA: TGTGCCAGCAGTTCCCAGACAGGGGGCACTGAAGCTTTCTTT
size: once; V: TRBV5-1; J: TRBJ2-3; D: TRBD2; CDR3: CASSLAAGPTDTQYF; DNA: TGCGCCAGCAGCTTGGCAGCGGGACCCACAGATACGCAGTATTTT
size: few; V: TRBV6-1; J: TRBJ2-1; D: TRBD1; CDR3: CATHGTGEANEQFF; DNA: TGTGCCACCCACGGGACAGGGGAGGCCAATGAGCAGTTCTTC
size: once; V: TRBV25-1; J: TRBJ2-1; D: TRBD2; CDR3: CASRVGGSSYNEQFF; DNA: TGTGCCAGCAGGGTCGGGGGGAGCTCCTACAATGAGCAGTTCTTC
size: .; V: TRBV5-1; J: TRBJ1-2; D: .; CDR3: CASSVQSTGIYGYTF; DNA: TGCGCCAGCAGCGTACAGTCGACAGGAATCTATGGCTACACCTTC
size: .; V: TRBV7-3; J: TRBJ2-2; D: TRBD2; CDR3: CASSSLAGGIGELFF; DNA: TGTGCCAGCAGCTCTCTAGCGGGGGGGATCGGGGAGCTGTTTTTT
size: .; V: TRBV13; J: TRBJ2-7; D: .; CDR3: CASRGVGGEQYF; DNA: TGTGCCAGCAGGGGGGTAGGGGGCGAGCAGTACTTC
size: few; V: TRBV6-5; J: TRBJ2-7; D: TRBD2; CDR3: CASSYPMGGRSYEQYF; DNA: TGTGCCAGCAGTTACCCCATGGGAGGGAGGTCCTACGAGCAGTACTTC
size: .; V: TRBV29-1; J: TRBJ2-3; D: TRBD2; CDR3: CSVPSLGLAGPASTDTQYF; DNA: TGCAGCGTTCCGTCACTCGGACTAGCGGGACCTGCTAGCACAGATACGCAGTATTTT
size: .; V: TRBV7-2; J: TRBJ1-1; D: .; CDR3: CASATYGTGFGTEAFF; DNA: TGTGCCAGCGCGACGTACGGGACTGGGTTTGGAACTGAAGCTTTCTTT
size: once; V: TRBV28; J: TRBJ2-7; D: TRBD1; CDR3: CASSTTGRSYEQYF; DNA: TGTGCCAGCAGCACGACAGGGCGCTCCTACGAGCAGTACTTC
size: few; V: TRBV6-5; J: TRBJ2-1; D: .; CDR3: CASSTWGLRDNEQFF; DNA: TGTGCCAGCAGTACTTGGGGGCTGAGGGACAATGAGCAGTTCTTC
size: .; V: TRBV6-6; J: TRBJ2-7; D: .; CDR3: CASTPGLGTLSYEQYF; DNA: TGTGCCAGCACCCCAGGGCTTGGGACACTCTCCTACGAGCAGTACTTC
size: .; V: TRBV5-8; J: TRBJ1-1; D: TRBD1; CDR3: CASSTDRGRMGRNTEAFF; DNA: TGTGCCAGCAGCACGGACAGGGGGCGCATGGGGAGGAACACTGAAGCTTTCTTT
size: .; V: TRBV7-2; J: TRBJ2-3; D: TRBD2; CDR3: CASSLPWASGGAFTDTQYF; DNA: TGTGCCAGCAGCTTACCCTGGGCTAGCGGGGGGGCCTTCACAGATACGCAGTATTTT
size: .; V: TRBV13; J: TRBJ2-1; D: TRBD2; CDR3: CASSFAGTSVYEQFF; DNA: TGTGCCAGCAGCTTTGCCGGGACTAGCGTCTATGAGCAGTTCTTC
size: once; V: TRBV5-1; J: TRBJ2-7; D: TRBD1; CDR3: CASSLAIGTGGYEQYF; DNA: TGCGCCAGCAGCTTGGCCATCGGGACAGGGGGCTACGAGCAGTACTTC
size: .; V: TRBV7-3; J: TRBJ1-1; D: .; CDR3: CASSLDRNTEAFF; DNA: TGTGCCAGCAGCCTGGACAGGAACACTGAAGCTTTCTTT
size: .; V: TRBV4-3; J: TRBJ2-1; D: .; CDR3: CASSQDDANYNEQFF; DNA: TGCGCCAGCAGCCAAGATGATGCGAACTACAATGAGCAGTTCTTC
size: .; V: TRBV4-2; J: TRBJ2-1; D: TRBD2; CDR3: CASSQVAGDYNEQFF; DNA: TGTGCCAGCAGCCAAGTGGCGGGAGACTACAATGAGCAGTTCTTC
size: once; V: TRBV7-2; J: TRBJ1-5; D: .; CDR3: CASSLDRTQSFF; DNA: TGTGCCAGCAGCTTAGATCGGACTCAGAGTTTTTTT
size: once; V: TRBV7-2; J: TRBJ1-5; D: TRBD1; CDR3: CASSSGTGRSNQPQHF; DNA: TGTGCCAGCAGCTCCGGGACAGGGAGGAGCAATCAGCCCCAACATTTT
size: .; V: TRBV7-9; J: TRBJ1-3; D: TRBD1; CDR3: CASSHWDRAGGNTIYF; DNA: TGTGCCAGCAGCCATTGGGACAGGGCAGGCGGAAACACCATATATTTT
size: .; V: TRBV9; J: TRBJ2-6; D: .; CDR3: CASSRASGSGANVLTF; DNA: TGTGCCAGCAGCCGTGCCAGCGGCTCTGGGGCCAACGTCCTGACTTTC